A single sample is the source of the 8 T cell receptor beta chains below, sequenced in a study of human T cells and chemical hapten exposure. Stated time point: patch test 2, 6 weeks after DPC sensitization. As to treatment: therapeutic diphenylcyclopropenone sensitization with weekly scalp DPC. TCRdb called the RACE reads again in MiXCR, with one record for every CDR3 protein. Of about 85,000 distinct CDR3 sequences in the sample, around a tenth were seen once. The specimen was whole blood, collected in connection with sensitization to the hapten diphenylcyclopropenone (DPC). Receptors originate from a man between 18 and 35 years old with alopecia areata. Some clones in this sample may be carry-over from other donors' samples.

There are a few counts of this clonotype. This sequence joins TRBV7-2 and TRBJ1-2; D is perhaps TRBD1 (5 bases). The CDR3 is 13 amino acids. The germline gives CDR1 SGHTA, CDR2 FQGNSA. V lost 3 bases, J lost 3 bases, and 8 bases lay in between. CDR3 in DNA: TGTGCCAGCAGCTTCGGACAATACTATGGCTACACCTTC. Amino acids: CASSFGQYYGYTF.

This clonotype came up many times. V gene TRBV7-9 combines with J gene TRBJ2-7; D may be TRBD1 or TRBD2 (6 bases each). Germline V CDR1 and CDR2: SEHNR, FQNEAQ (reference sequence). V lost 4 bases and J lost 2, with 15 bases in between. The CDR3 spans 15 residues. In DNA, the CDR3 is TGTGCCAGCAGCTACAGGGAGGTAGGGGCCTACGAGCAGTACTTC. Its translation: CASSYREVGAYEQYF.

The rearrangement links TRBV5-1 to TRBJ2-7; TRBD2 matches at 8 bases. The V gene's germline CDR1 is SGHRS and CDR2 YFSETQ. The J segment lost 2 bases and the V segment lost 5 bases, leaving 3 bases of the junction unmatched. This CDR3 is built from 13 residues. DNA for the CDR3: TGCGCCAGCAGTCCGCGGGAGGCCTACGAGCAGTACTTC. It translates to CASSPREAYEQYF.

J is TRBJ1-2 and V is TRBV20-1; 9 bases match TRBD1. With 5 bases clipped from V and 8 bases from J, the junction kept 9 bases outside the gene matches. This CDR3 is 13 amino acids long. Germline-derived CDR1 and CDR2 are DFQATT and SNEGSKA (reference sequence). The CDR3 DNA reads as TGCAGTGCTGAAGGACAGGGGAATGGCGGCTACACCTTC. It translates to CSAEGQGNGGYTF.

This clonotype was detected only a few times. The chain joins TRBV2 to TRBJ1-2; D perhaps matches TRBD1 (5 bases). Looked up from germline, CDR1 is SNHLY and CDR2 is FYNNEI. CDR3 length: 14 residues. Trimming pared 1 base from V and 8 bases from J, leaving 14 bases between. CDR3 sequence (DNA): TGTGCCAGCAGTGAAGACGGGGACCCCTGGGGCTACACCTTC. It translates to CASSEDGDPWGYTF.

J is TRBJ1-2 and V is TRBV20-1; 8 nucleotides align to TRBD1. Germline V gene data show CDR1 as DFQATT and CDR2 as SNEGSKA (reference sequence). This CDR3 spans 13 amino acids. V was clipped by 8 bases and J by 4 bases; unmatched bases: 9. The CDR3 DNA reads as TGCAGTTCCTCAGGGGGCTCCGGCTATGGCTACACCTTC. The encoded protein is CSSSGGSGYGYTF.

This clonotype was picked up many times. The chain carries TRBV7-7 and TRBJ2-4; 9 nucleotides line up with TRBD2. Germline-derived CDR1 and CDR2 are SSHAT and FNYEAQ (reference sequence). This CDR3 is 19 amino acids long. With 2 bases clipped from V and 0 bases from J, the junction kept 11 bases outside the gene matches. CDR3: CASSLSLAGIELAKNIQYF. CDR3 nucleotides: TGTGCCAGCAGCTTAAGCCTAGCGGGGATAGAATTAGCCAAAAACATTCAGTACTTC.

CDR3 in DNA: TGTGCCAGCAGCGCCCCAGCCTACAATGAGCAGTTCTTC. Its translation is CASSAPAYNEQFF. This chain links TRBV9 with TRBJ2-1; no reliable D call. The CDR3 is 13 residues long. From germline, CDR1 is SGDLS and CDR2 YYNGEE. V lost 3 bases and J lost 2, with 6 bases in between.